This T cell receptor beta chain was captured in a study of spatial heterogeneity in lung cancer. Across the study: Alpha-chain sequences were detected in numbers that were consistently lower than beta-chain sequences.

Study outcomes and limitations: One measure, the expanded intratumoral alpha and beta TCR count, tracked tumor mutation counts.

TCRdb passed the 5' RACE reads through MiXCR, listing each CDR3 protein once. The table lists about 1,500 distinct CDR3 sequences, approximately 6.9% of them singletons. This clonotype qualifies as medium-sized (0.01 to 0.1%). Its antigen is not identified. The time point here: sample taken at primary tumor resection. The donor population consisted of over 55 patients with untreated, early-stage non-small cell lung cancer. The CDR3 contains 11 residues. Looked up from germline, CDR1 is DFQATT and CDR2 is SNEGSKA (reference sequence). Losses at the gene ends were 5 bases for V and 7 bases for J; bases not matched to a gene: 4.

This TCR came from a female donor with early-stage non-small cell lung cancer. V and J are TRBV20-1 and TRBJ1-2, with 7 bases aligning to TRBD1. Material: lung tumor tissue, obtained at surgery. The chain's CDR3 is CSAPTGSGYTF. The DNA for the CDR3 is TGCAGTGCTCCGACAGGGTCTGGCTACACCTTC.